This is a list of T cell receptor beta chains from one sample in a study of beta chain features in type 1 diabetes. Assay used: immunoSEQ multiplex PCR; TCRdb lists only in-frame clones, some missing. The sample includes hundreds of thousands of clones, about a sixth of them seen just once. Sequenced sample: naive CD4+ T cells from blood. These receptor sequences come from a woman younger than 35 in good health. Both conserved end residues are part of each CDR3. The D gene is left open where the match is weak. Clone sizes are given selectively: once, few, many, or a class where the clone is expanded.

CASSPRGGRINEQFF	TGCGCCAGCAGCCCGCGAGGCGGGAGGATAAATGAGCAGTTCTTC	TRBV5-1	few	TRBD2	TRBJ2-1
CASTYPSLGSGNTIYF	TGTGCCAGCACGTACCCCTCTCTCGGCTCTGGAAACACCATATATTTT	TRBV6-6	.	.	TRBJ1-3
CASSIGSGGELFF	TGTGCCAGTAGTATCGGGAGTGGCGGGGAGCTGTTTTTT	TRBV19	few	.	TRBJ2-2
CASSFIAGRGPDTQYF	TGTGCCAGCAGCTTCATAGCGGGCCGGGGTCCAGATACGCAGTATTTT	TRBV28	.	TRBD2	TRBJ2-3
CASSPPLYGRKRLSGANVLTF	TGTGCCAGCTCACCACCTCTCTACGGGCGGAAGCGGCTCTCTGGGGCCAACGTCCTGACTTTC	TRBV18	few	.	TRBJ2-6
CASSQLGLTGVTEAFF	TGTGCCAGCAGCCAATTAGGGTTGACAGGGGTCACTGAAGCTTTCTTT	TRBV16	.	TRBD1	TRBJ1-1
CASSLDSGSYNEQFF	TGTGCCAGCAGCTTAGATAGCGGGAGTTACAATGAGCAGTTCTTC	TRBV7-2	few	TRBD2	TRBJ2-1
CASSRGTSGIDEQFF	TGCGCCAGCAGCCGCGGGACTAGCGGGATCGATGAGCAGTTCTTC	TRBV5-1	few	TRBD2	TRBJ2-1
CASSPQGGPTFYNEQFF	TGTGCCAGCAGCCCCCAGGGAGGGCCTACCTTCTACAATGAGCAGTTCTTC	TRBV7-9	.	TRBD2	TRBJ2-1
CSAREGKQYF	TGCAGTGCTAGGGAAGGCAAGCAGTACTTC	TRBV20-1	.	.	TRBJ2-7
CASSLEFGELFF	TGTGCCAGCAGCTTAGAGTTTGGGGAGCTGTTTTTT	TRBV7-3	.	.	TRBJ2-2
CASSGRLAGGSGEQFF	TGTGCCAGCAGTGGAAGACTAGCGGGAGGGTCGGGTGAGCAGTTCTTC	TRBV2	.	TRBD2	TRBJ2-1
CSVVGGGQETQYF	TGCAGCGTTGTGGGTGGAGGGCAAGAGACCCAGTACTTC	TRBV29-1	few	.	TRBJ2-5
CASSLRGRHTGELFF	TGTGCCAGCAGCTTAAGGGGGAGACACACCGGGGAGCTGTTTTTT	TRBV11-1	few	.	TRBJ2-2
CASSPTLGNTIYF	TGTGCCAGCAGTCCGACCCTGGGAAACACCATATATTTT	TRBV6-6	few	.	TRBJ1-3
CASKSFSGGSTEAFF	TGTGCCAGCAAGTCTTTTTCAGGGGGGAGCACTGAAGCTTTCTTT	TRBV25-1	few	TRBD1	TRBJ1-1
CASSLWDSKSTDTQYF	TGTGCCAGCAGTTTATGGGACTCGAAAAGCACAGATACGCAGTATTTT	TRBV28	few	.	TRBJ2-3
CSARNEQFF	TGCAGTGCTCGAAATGAGCAGTTCTTC	TRBV20-1	few	.	TRBJ2-1
CASSSGLAETQYF	TGTGCCAGCAGTTCCGGACTAGCAGAGACCCAGTACTTC	TRBV27	few	TRBD2	TRBJ2-5
CASSLRPGREAFF	TGTGCCAGCAGTTTACGACCGGGCCGTGAGGCTTTCTTT	TRBV27	once	.	TRBJ1-1
CASSLGAGSSYNEQFF	TGTGCCAGCAGCTTAGGGGCGGGGAGCTCCTACAATGAGCAGTTCTTC	TRBV7-9	.	.	TRBJ2-1
CASSRSTALHYEQYF	TGTGCCAGCAGTAGAAGCACCGCTCTCCATTACGAGCAGTACTTC	TRBV27	.	.	TRBJ2-7
CASSPGQEGPQPQHF	TGCGCCAGCAGCCCCGGACAGGAAGGGCCTCAGCCCCAGCATTTT	TRBV5-1	few	TRBD1	TRBJ1-5
CASSYLGGLTVTFF	TGTGCCAGCAGCTACCTTGGGGGGCTCACAGTAACTTTCTTT	TRBV7-9	.	.	TRBJ1-1
CASSNRGGGAAGELFF	TGTGCCAGCAGCAACCGCGGGGGAGGTGCGGCCGGGGAGCTGTTTTTT	TRBV5-6	.	TRBD2	TRBJ2-2
CASSLRLSSYNEQFF	TGTGCCAGCAGCTTAAGACTGAGCTCCTACAATGAGCAGTTCTTC	TRBV7-3	.	.	TRBJ2-1
CASSLSFLGDTQYF	TGTGCCAGCAGCTTATCGTTCCTAGGGGATACGCAGTATTTT	TRBV7-2	.	.	TRBJ2-3
CASTRQGSDTQYF	TGTGCCAGCACGAGGCAGGGGTCAGATACGCAGTATTTT	TRBV7-2	.	.	TRBJ2-3
CASSSQTSGGHEQYF	TGTGCCAGCAGTTCCCAGACCAGCGGGGGGCACGAGCAGTACTTC	TRBV7-2	.	TRBD2	TRBJ2-7
CASSRTSGNNEQYF	TGTGCCAGCAGCAGGACTAGCGGGAATAACGAGCAGTACTTC	TRBV6-6	.	TRBD2	TRBJ2-7
CASSFTSGNNEQFF	TGTGCCAGCAGTTTCACTAGCGGAAACAATGAGCAGTTCTTC	TRBV28	.	TRBD2	TRBJ2-1
CASSLGPPLAGVFSYEQYF	TGTGCCAGCAGCTTAGGCCCGCCGCTAGCGGGTGTTTTCTCCTACGAGCAGTACTTC	TRBV7-6	.	TRBD2	TRBJ2-7
CASSLPGTGMAKNIQYF	TGTGCCAGCAGCCTACCCGGGACAGGGATGGCCAAAAACATTCAGTACTTC	TRBV21-1	few	.	TRBJ2-4
CAISETQRSGIYNEQFF	TGTGCCATCAGTGAGACTCAGCGGAGTGGGATATACAATGAGCAGTTCTTC	TRBV10-3	few	.	TRBJ2-1
CASIDRRYNEQFF	TGTGCCAGCATCGACAGGAGGTACAATGAGCAGTTCTTC	TRBV6-1	few	.	TRBJ2-1
CASTALVSYNEQFF	TGTGCCAGCACGGCACTAGTCAGCTACAATGAGCAGTTCTTC	TRBV2	.	.	TRBJ2-1
CASSIGSTDTQYF	TGTGCCAGTAGTATAGGGAGCACAGATACGCAGTATTTT	TRBV19	.	.	TRBJ2-3
CASSLGQGRNIQYF	TGTGCCAGCTCACTAGGACAGGGAAGAAACATTCAGTACTTC	TRBV18	few	TRBD1	TRBJ2-4
CASRRLAAEGRTGELFF	TGTGCCAGCCGGAGGCTAGCGGCTGAAGGGAGGACCGGGGAGCTGTTTTTT	TRBV13	.	TRBD2	TRBJ2-2
CASSLAGTEETQYF	TGTGCCAGCAGCTTAGCGGGGACCGAAGAGACCCAGTACTTC	TRBV7-2	.	.	TRBJ2-5
CACAVLRYEQYF	TGTGCCTGCGCAGTCCTTAGATACGAGCAGTACTTC	TRBV30	few	.	TRBJ2-7